The subject of this entry is one T cell receptor beta chain. This record belongs to a study of shared clonotypes between healthy human individuals. Genomic DNA of each subset was evenly split across several immunoSEQ plates. Sequencing used immunoSEQ multiplex PCR; TCRdb keeps in-frame clones, though not all of them. Among 400,000 to 600,000 clones, 90% to 97% were seen once, and the ten largest hold about 0.064%. CD45RA-negative memory and CD45RA+ naive subsets were split from the CD4+ cells. The sequenced sample consisted of naive CD4+ T cells sorted from blood. Subset: CD45RA+ positively selected. This receptor was obtained from a woman aged 25 to 39 in good health.

Here the CDR3 DNA reads TGTGCCAGCAGTAGGCCTAGCGGGACGTCCACAGATACGCAGTATTTT. The encoded protein is CASSRPSGTSTDTQYF. The chain has TRBV27 and TRBJ2-3, with 9 nucleotides matching TRBD2. Losses at the gene ends were 5 bases for V and 2 bases for J; bases not matched to a gene: 8. Germline CDR1 is MNHEY and CDR2 is SMNVEV (reference sequence). The CDR3 runs 16 residues.